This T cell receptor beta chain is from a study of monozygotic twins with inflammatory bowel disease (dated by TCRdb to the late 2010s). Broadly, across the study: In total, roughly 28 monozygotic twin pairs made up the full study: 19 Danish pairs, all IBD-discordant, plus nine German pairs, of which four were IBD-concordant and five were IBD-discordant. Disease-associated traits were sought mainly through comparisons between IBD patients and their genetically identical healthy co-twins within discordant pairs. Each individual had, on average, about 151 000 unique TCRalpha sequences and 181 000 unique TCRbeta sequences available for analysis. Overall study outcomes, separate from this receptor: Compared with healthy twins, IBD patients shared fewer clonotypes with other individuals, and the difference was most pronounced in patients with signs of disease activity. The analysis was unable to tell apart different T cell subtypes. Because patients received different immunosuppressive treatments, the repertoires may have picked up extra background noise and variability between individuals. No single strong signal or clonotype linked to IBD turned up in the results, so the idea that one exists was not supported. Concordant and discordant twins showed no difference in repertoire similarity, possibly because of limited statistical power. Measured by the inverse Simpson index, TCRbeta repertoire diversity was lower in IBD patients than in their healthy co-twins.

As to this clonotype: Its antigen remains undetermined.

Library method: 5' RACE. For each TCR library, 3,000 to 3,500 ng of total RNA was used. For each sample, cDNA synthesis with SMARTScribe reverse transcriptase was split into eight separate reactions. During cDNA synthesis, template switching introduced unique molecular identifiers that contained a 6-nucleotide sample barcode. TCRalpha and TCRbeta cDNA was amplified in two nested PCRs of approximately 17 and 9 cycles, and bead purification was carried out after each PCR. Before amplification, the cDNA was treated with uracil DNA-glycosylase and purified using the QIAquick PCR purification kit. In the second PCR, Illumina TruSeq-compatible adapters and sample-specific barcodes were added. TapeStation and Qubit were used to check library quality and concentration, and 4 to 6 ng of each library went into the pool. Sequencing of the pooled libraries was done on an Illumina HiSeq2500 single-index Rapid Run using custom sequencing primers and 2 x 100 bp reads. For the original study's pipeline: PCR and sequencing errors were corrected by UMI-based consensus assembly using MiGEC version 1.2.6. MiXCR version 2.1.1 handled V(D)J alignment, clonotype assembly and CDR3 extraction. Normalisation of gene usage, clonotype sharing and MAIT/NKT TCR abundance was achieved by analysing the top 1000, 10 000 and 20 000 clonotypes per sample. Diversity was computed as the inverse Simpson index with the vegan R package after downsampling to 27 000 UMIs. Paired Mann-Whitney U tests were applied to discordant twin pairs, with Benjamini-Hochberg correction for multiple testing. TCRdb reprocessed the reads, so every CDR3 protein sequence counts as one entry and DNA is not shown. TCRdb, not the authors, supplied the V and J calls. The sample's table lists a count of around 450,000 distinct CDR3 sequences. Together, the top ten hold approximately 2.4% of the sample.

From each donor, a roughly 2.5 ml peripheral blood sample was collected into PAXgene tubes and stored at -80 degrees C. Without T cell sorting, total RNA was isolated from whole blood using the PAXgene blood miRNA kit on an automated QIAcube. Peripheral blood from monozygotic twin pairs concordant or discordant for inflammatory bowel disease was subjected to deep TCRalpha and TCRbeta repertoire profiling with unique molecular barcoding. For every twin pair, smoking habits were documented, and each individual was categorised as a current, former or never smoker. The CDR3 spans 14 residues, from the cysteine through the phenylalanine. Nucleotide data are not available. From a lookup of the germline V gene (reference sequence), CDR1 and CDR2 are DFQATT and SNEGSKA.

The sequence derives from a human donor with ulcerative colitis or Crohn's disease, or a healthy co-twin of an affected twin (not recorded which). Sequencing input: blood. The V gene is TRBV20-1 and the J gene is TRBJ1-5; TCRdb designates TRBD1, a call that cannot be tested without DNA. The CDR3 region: CSARVQGSNQPQHF.